The rows below give T cell receptor beta chains drawn from one sample of a study of control samples from healthy donors and cancer patients. Sequenced by immunoSEQ multiplex PCR; TCRdb stores in-frame clones only, minus some. The profile covers about 81,000 clones, with 94% appearing a single time and approximately 4.8% taken by the ten largest. Source material: blood. The receptors originated from a woman between 18 and 30 years old in good health. The conserved cysteine and the conserved F or W are not part of the CDR3 here. Fields, in order: J gene, V gene, CDR3 length, CDR3 protein.

j_gene: TRBJ2-2
v_gene: TRBV24-1
len: 13
CDR3aa: ATGPSVTHTGELF

j_gene: TRBJ1-5
v_gene: TRBV19
len: 13
CDR3aa: ASSQTPFRNQPQH

j_gene: TRBJ1-2
v_gene: TRBV27
len: 11
CDR3aa: ASSRRGNYGYT

j_gene: TRBJ2-2
v_gene: TRBV10-1
len: 13
CDR3aa: ASNAGTGHAGELF

j_gene: TRBJ2-1
v_gene: TRBV11-2
len: 12
CDR3aa: ASSQRASYNEQF

j_gene: TRBJ2-1
v_gene: TRBV19
len: 13
CDR3aa: ASSIDLILNNEQF

j_gene: TRBJ2-7
v_gene: TRBV5-6
len: 11
CDR3aa: ASSPWDRYEQY

j_gene: TRBJ2-7
v_gene: TRBV5-1
len: 13
CDR3aa: ASSPSGAVRNEQY

j_gene: TRBJ2-2
v_gene: TRBV9
len: 12
CDR3aa: ASKTSGDTGELF

j_gene: TRBJ2-1
v_gene: TRBV7-8
len: 12
CDR3aa: ASSLFGAHNEQF

j_gene: TRBJ2-3
v_gene: TRBV6-4
len: 14
CDR3aa: ASSALAGGHTDTQY

j_gene: TRBJ1-2
v_gene: TRBV5-6
len: 11
CDR3aa: ASSLDRDYGYT

j_gene: TRBJ2-7
v_gene: TRBV29-1
len: 12
CDR3aa: SVETSGNTLGQY

j_gene: TRBJ1-1
v_gene: TRBV6-6
len: 9
CDR3aa: ASSFDYEAF

j_gene: TRBJ1-1
v_gene: TRBV10-3
len: 15
CDR3aa: AISESDRGFPNTEAF

j_gene: TRBJ1-2
v_gene: TRBV9
len: 14
CDR3aa: ASSVEHFSGHYGYT

j_gene: TRBJ2-1
v_gene: TRBV6-4
len: 12
CDR3aa: ASSTDGSYNEQF

j_gene: TRBJ1-1
v_gene: TRBV7-2
len: 13
CDR3aa: ASSPRTGLNTEAF

j_gene: TRBJ1-5
v_gene: TRBV19
len: 11
CDR3aa: ATWVGGPEPQH

j_gene: TRBJ1-1
v_gene: TRBV10-3
len: 11
CDR3aa: AISETGVTEAF

j_gene: TRBJ1-4
v_gene: TRBV5-1
len: 15
CDR3aa: ASSPSFVQGLYEKLF

j_gene: TRBJ2-7
v_gene: TRBV6-2/TRBV6-3
len: 16
CDR3aa: ASSYPAGTSGMIYEQY

j_gene: TRBJ1-6
v_gene: TRBV11-1
len: 13
CDR3aa: ASSLTGGTNSPLH

j_gene: TRBJ2-1
v_gene: TRBV28
len: 15
CDR3aa: ASSSKKTSGDYNEQF

j_gene: TRBJ2-5
v_gene: TRBV12-3/TRBV12-4
len: 11
CDR3aa: ASSTGRQETQY

j_gene: TRBJ1-1
v_gene: TRBV18
len: 15
CDR3aa: ASSPMFRDRALGEAF

j_gene: TRBJ2-7
v_gene: TRBV18
len: 13
CDR3aa: ASSPPRTSDYEQY

j_gene: TRBJ2-3
v_gene: TRBV24-1
len: 10
CDR3aa: ATGGRTDTQY

j_gene: TRBJ1-6
v_gene: TRBV5-1
len: 13
CDR3aa: ASCRRGAGGSPLH

j_gene: TRBJ2-3
v_gene: TRBV15
len: 17
CDR3aa: ATSRGGTSGGTSTDTQY

j_gene: TRBJ1-5
v_gene: TRBV7-8
len: 10
CDR3aa: ASSLPNQPQH

j_gene: TRBJ1-2
v_gene: TRBV28
len: 11
CDR3aa: ASSFQGWYGYT

j_gene: TRBJ2-5
v_gene: TRBV4-3
len: 16
CDR3aa: ASSQDRRSGRYQETQY

j_gene: TRBJ2-1
v_gene: TRBV28
len: 12
CDR3aa: ASSVRGGRDEQF

j_gene: TRBJ2-1
v_gene: TRBV27
len: 16
CDR3aa: ASSYTGLAGGPYNEQF

j_gene: TRBJ2-5
v_gene: TRBV5-4
len: 13
CDR3aa: ASSLRGQIQETQY

j_gene: TRBJ2-1
v_gene: TRBV4-1
len: 11
CDR3aa: ASSQSLSYEQF

j_gene: TRBJ2-7
v_gene: TRBV10-1
len: 15
CDR3aa: ASSEWDRAGGGYEQY

j_gene: TRBJ2-3
v_gene: TRBV7-9
len: 14
CDR3aa: ASSPKTSGRSDTQY

j_gene: TRBJ2-2
v_gene: TRBV3-1/TRBV3-2
len: 11
CDR3aa: ASSNANTGELF

j_gene: TRBJ1-2
v_gene: TRBV6-2/TRBV6-3
len: 11
CDR3aa: ASSSSMDGRYT

j_gene: TRBJ1-1
v_gene: TRBV12-3/TRBV12-4
len: 10
CDR3aa: ATKLMGYRAF

j_gene: TRBJ2-7
v_gene: TRBV18
len: 16
CDR3aa: ASSPIGTGAESSYEQY

j_gene: TRBJ1-2
v_gene: TRBV28
len: 11
CDR3aa: ASTTGDGFGYT

j_gene: TRBJ2-7
v_gene: TRBV20-1
len: 11
CDR3aa: SASAIQGGEQY

j_gene: TRBJ2-1
v_gene: TRBV4-2
len: 12
CDR3aa: ASSPSVSSNEQF

j_gene: TRBJ2-7
v_gene: TRBV5-4
len: 10
CDR3aa: ASSLVGTEQY

j_gene: TRBJ2-2
v_gene: TRBV5-1
len: 13
CDR3aa: ASSSTSMNTGELF

j_gene: TRBJ1-4
v_gene: TRBV11-2
len: 14
CDR3aa: VSSLRTTEPNEKLF

j_gene: TRBJ1-6
v_gene: TRBV28
len: 14
CDR3aa: ASIYHGGRNNSPLH

j_gene: TRBJ1-1
v_gene: TRBV29-1
len: 7
CDR3aa: SVGRDPD